Included here is one T cell receptor beta chain sequence, with context. Antigen unknown. Peripheral blood came from all dose cohorts at three timepoints. The source of the sample is a study of OX40 agonist ivuxolimab in advanced cancers. About the study: An agonistic anti-OX40 (CD134) antibody, ivuxolimab, was used to treat the patients. Of mixed ages from about 23 to 85 and averaging around 60 years, the group was approximately 84% male.

The V end lost 5 bases, the J end lost 7 bases, and 11 bases lay between the germline ends. CDR3 length: 12 amino acids. Germline assignment: CDR1 PRHDT and CDR2 FYEKMQ (reference sequence). Overall study findings and caveats: The expanded peripheral T cells' antigen specificity was not determined.

Clones were sequenced by immunoSEQ multiplex PCR, and TCRdb holds only the in-frame ones, with some missing. The sample contains more than 25,000 clones, about 82% of which appear only once. The TCR sequence derives from an adult with an advanced solid tumor such as melanoma, head and neck, liver or kidney cancer. This chain links TRBV13 with TRBJ1-2; TRBD1 is a possible D gene (5 bases). The specimen comprised CD4+ or CD8+ T cells sorted from blood, sampled in a trial of the OX40 agonist ivuxolimab. CDR3 coding DNA: TGTGCCAGCAGCCTGGGGACTGCTGGCTACACCTTC. Translated: CASSLGTAGYTF.